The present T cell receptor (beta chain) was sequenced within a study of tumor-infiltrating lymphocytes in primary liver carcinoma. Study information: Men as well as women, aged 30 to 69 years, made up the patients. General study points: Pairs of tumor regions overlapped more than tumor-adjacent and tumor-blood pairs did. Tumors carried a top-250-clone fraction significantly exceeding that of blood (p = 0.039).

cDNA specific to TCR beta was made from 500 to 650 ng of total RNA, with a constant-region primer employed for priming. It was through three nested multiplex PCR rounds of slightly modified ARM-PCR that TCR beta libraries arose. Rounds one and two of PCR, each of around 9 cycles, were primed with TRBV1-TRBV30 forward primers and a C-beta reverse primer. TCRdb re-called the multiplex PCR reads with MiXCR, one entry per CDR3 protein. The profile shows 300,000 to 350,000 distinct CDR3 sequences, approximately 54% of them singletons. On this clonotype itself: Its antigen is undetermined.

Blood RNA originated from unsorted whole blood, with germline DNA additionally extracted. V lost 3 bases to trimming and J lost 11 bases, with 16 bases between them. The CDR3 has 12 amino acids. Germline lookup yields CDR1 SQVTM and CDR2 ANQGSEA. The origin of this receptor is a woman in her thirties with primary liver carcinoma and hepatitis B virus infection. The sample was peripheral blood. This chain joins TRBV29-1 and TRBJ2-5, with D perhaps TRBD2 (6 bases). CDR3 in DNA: TGCAGCGTTGAGTCCGACTCTGGGACTCAGTACTTC. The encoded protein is CSVESDSGTQYF.